A single TCR beta chain is shown here with its context. Trimming cost V 5 bases and J 3 bases, with 10 bases left between them. The CDR3 loop spans 13 amino acids. CDR1 SNHLY and CDR2 FYNNEI come from the germline V gene. The protocol was immunoSEQ multiplex PCR, while the TCRdb copy is restricted to in-frame clones and leaves out a portion. This repertoire shows roughly 230,000 clones, roughly four fifths found once; its top ten account for 3% to 4%. The data are from a study of blood T cell repertoires in COVID-19. Study details: In each case, the material was cDNA or gDNA derived from T cells, B-cell-depleted T cells, or PBMCs.

Allocation to cohorts depended on clinical history reported by the participants. The TCR originated in a woman aged 55 to 70 who had recovered from COVID-19. This chain joins TRBV2 and TRBJ1-1; TRBD1 might be the D (5 bases). Sequenced material: PBMCs or T cells enriched from blood (not recorded which). CDR3 loop: CASSRTFYTEAFF. The CDR3 coding sequence is TGTGCCAGCAGTAGGACATTTTACACTGAAGCTTTCTTT.